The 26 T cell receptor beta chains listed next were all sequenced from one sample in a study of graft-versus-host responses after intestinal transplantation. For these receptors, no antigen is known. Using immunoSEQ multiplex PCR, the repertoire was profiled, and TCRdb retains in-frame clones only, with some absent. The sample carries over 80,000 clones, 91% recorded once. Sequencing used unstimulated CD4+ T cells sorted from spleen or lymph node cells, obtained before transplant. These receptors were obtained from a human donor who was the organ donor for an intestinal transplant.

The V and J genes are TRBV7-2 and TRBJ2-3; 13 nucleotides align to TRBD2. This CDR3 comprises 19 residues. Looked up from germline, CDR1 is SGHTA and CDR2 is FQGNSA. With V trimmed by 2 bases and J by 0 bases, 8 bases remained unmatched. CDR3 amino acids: CASSLRGLAGRTSTDTQYF. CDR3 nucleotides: TGTGCCAGCAGCTTAAGGGGACTAGCGGGGCGTACTAGCACAGATACGCAGTATTTT.

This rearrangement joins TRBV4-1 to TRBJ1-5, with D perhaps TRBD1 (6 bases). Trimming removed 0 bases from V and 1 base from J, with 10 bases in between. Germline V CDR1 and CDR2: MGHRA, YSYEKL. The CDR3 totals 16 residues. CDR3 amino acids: CASSQDGGGSNQPQHF. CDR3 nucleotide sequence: TGCGCCAGCAGCCAAGATGGGGGGGGCAGCAATCAGCCCCAGCATTTT.

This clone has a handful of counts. CDR3: CASSLSRTASFYEQYF. The CDR3 region has the DNA TGTGCCAGCAGCTTGTCGAGGACAGCAAGCTTCTACGAGCAGTACTTC. The chain has TRBV7-2 and TRBJ2-7, with D possibly matching TRBD1 (6 bases). V lost 3 bases and J 3 bases, leaving 18 bases between the germline ends. The CDR3 length is 16 residues. The germline V gene encodes CDR1 SGHTA and CDR2 FQGNSA.

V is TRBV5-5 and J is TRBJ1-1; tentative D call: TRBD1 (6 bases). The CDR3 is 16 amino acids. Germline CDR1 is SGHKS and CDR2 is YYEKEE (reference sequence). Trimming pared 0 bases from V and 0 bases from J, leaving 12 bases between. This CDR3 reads CASSLALGAMNTEAFF. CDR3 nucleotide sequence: TGTGCCAGCAGCTTGGCGCTGGGGGCCATGAACACTGAAGCTTTCTTT.

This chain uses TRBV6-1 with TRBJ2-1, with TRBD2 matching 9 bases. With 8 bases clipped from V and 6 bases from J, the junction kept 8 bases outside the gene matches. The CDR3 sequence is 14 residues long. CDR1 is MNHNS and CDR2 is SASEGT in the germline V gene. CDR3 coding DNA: TGTGCCAGCGTAGGGCGGGGGGGCGTCAATGAGCAGTTCTTC. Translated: CASVGRGGVNEQFF.

CDR3 amino acids: CASSYSRSYLGDYTF. The CDR3 DNA reads as TGTGCCAGCAGTTACTCGAGATCATACTTAGGAGACTACACCTTC. The J gene is TRBJ1-2, the V gene TRBV6-5; the D is unclear. Between the trimmed V and J ends, which lost 0 bases and 10 bases, there was a span of 18 bases. The CDR3 loop spans 15 amino acids. Germline lookup yields CDR1 MNHEY and CDR2 SVGAGI.

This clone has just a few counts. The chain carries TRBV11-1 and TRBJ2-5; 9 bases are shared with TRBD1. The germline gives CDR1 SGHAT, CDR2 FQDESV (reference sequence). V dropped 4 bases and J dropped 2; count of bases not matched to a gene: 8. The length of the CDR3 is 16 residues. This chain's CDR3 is CASSSNRGRTQETQYF. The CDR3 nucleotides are TGTGCCAGCAGCTCGAACAGGGGGCGCACTCAAGAGACCCAGTACTTC.

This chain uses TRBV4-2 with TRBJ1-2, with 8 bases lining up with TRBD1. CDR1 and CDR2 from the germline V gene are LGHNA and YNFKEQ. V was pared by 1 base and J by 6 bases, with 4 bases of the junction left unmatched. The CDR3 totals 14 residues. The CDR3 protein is CASSQVTGANGYTF. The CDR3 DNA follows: TGTGCCAGCAGCCAAGTGACAGGGGCCAATGGCTACACCTTC.

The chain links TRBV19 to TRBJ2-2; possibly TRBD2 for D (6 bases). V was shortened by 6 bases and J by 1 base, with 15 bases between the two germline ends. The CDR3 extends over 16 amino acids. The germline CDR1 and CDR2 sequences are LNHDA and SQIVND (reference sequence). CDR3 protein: CASSPTGLMNTGELFF. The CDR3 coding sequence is TGTGCCAGTAGCCCTACGGGACTGATGAACACCGGGGAGCTGTTTTTT.

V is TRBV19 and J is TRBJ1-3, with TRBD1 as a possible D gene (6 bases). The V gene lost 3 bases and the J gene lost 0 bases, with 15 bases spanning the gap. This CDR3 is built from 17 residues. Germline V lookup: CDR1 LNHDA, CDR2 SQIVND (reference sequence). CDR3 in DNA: TGTGCCAGTAGTATCACCGGACAGTCCCACTCTGGAAACACCATATATTTT. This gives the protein CASSITGQSHSGNTIYF.

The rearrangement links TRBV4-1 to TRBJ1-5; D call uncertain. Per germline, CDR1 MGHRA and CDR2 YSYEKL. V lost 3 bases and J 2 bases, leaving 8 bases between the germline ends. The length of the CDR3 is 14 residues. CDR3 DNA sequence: TGCGCCAGCAGCCAGGGTAGCGGCAATCAGCCCCAGCATTTT. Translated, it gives CASSQGSGNQPQHF.

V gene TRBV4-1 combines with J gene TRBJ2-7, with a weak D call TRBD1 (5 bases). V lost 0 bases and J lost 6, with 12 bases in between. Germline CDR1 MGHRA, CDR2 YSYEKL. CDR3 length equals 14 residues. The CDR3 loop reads CASSQDWGRAEQYF. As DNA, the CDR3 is TGCGCCAGCAGCCAAGATTGGGGCAGGGCCGAGCAGTACTTC.

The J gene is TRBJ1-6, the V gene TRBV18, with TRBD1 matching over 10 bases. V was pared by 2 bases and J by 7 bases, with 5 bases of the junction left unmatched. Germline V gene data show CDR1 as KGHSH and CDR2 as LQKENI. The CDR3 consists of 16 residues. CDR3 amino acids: CASSPRTGGTNSPLHF. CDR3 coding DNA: TGTGCCAGCTCACCAAGGACAGGGGGAACGAATTCACCCCTCCACTTT.

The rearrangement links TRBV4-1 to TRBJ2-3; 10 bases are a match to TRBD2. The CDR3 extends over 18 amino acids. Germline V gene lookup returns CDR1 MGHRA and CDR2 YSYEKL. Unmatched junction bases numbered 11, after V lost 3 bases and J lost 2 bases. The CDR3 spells CASSHARSLAGLTDTQYF. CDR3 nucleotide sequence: TGCGCCAGCAGCCATGCAAGGTCACTAGCGGGGCTCACAGATACGCAGTATTTT.

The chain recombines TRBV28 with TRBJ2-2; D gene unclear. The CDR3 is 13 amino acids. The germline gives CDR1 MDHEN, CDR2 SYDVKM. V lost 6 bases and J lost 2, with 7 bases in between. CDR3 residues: CASRATNTGELFF. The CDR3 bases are TGTGCCAGCAGGGCCACCAACACCGGGGAGCTGTTTTTT.

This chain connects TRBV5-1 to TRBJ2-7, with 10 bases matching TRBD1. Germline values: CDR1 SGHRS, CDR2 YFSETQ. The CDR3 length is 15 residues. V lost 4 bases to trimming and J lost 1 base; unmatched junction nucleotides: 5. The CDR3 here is CASSLPGQGSYEQYF. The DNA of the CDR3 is TGCGCCAGCAGCCTTCCGGGACAGGGGTCCTACGAGCAGTACTTC.

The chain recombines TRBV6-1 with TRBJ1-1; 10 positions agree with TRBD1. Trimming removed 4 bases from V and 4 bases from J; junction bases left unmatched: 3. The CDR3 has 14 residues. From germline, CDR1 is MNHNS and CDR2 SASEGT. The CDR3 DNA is TGTGCCAGCAGTGGGGGGACAGGGGTCACTGAAGCTTTCTTT. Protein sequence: CASSGGTGVTEAFF.

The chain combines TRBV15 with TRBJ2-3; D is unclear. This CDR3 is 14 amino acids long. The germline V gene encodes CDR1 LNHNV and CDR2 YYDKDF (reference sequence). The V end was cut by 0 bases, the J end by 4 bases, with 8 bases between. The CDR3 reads CATSRDSSPDTQYF. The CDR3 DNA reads TGTGCCACCAGCAGAGATTCCAGTCCAGATACGCAGTATTTT. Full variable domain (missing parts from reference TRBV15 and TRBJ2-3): DAMVIQNPRYQVTQFGKPVTLSCSQTLNHNVMYWYQQKSSQAPKLLFHYYDKDFNNEADTPDNFQSRRPNTSFCFLDIRSPGLGDTAMYLCATSRDSSPDTQYFGPGTRLTVL.

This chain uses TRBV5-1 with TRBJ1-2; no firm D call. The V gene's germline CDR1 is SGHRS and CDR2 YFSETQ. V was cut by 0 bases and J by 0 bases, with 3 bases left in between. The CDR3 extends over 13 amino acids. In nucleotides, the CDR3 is TGCGCCAGCAGCTTGGACACTAACTATGGCTACACCTTC. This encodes CASSLDTNYGYTF.

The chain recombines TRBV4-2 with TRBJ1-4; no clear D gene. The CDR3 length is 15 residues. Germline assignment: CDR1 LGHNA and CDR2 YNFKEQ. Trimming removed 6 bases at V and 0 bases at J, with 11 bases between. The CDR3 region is CASRPGTATNEKLFF. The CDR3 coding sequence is TGTGCCAGCAGACCCGGAACAGCAACTAATGAAAAACTGTTTTTT.

CDR3 DNA: TGTGCCAGCAGCCCCCGACAGGGACGGAACACTGAAGCTTTCTTT. This translates into CASSPRQGRNTEAFF. The V and J genes are TRBV11-2 and TRBJ1-1; 7 bases are a match to TRBD1. Germline values: CDR1 SGHAT, CDR2 FQNNGV. J gave up 1 base and V 5 bases, and 7 bases lay outside the gene matches. The CDR3 covers 15 residues.

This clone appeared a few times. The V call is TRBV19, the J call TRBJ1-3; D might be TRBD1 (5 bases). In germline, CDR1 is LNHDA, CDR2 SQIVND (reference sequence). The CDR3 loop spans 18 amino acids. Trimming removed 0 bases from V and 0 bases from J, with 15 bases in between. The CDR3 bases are TGTGCCAGTAGTATAGACCCAGGGCGGCCCCGCTCTGGAAACACCATATATTTT. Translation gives CASSIDPGRPRSGNTIYF.

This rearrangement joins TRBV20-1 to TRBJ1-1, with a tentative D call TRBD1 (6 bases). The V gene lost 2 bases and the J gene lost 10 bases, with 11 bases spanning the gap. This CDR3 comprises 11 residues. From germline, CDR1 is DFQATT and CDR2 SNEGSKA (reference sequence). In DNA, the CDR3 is TGCAGTGCTAGATCGTCAGGGGTAGCTTTCTTT. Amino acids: CSARSSGVAFF.

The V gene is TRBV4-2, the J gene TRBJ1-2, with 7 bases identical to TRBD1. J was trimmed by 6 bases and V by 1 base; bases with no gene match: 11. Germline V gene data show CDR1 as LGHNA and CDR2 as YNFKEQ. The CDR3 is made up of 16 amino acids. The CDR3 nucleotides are TGTGCCAGCAGCCAAGCCCACCGACAGGGAAGGGATGGCTACACCTTC. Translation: CASSQAHRQGRDGYTF.

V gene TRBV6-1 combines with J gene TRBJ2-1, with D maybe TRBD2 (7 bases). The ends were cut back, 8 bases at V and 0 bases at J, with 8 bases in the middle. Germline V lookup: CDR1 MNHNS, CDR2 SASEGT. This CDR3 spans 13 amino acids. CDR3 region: CASGGASYNEQFF. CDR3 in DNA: TGTGCCAGCGGGGGGGCCTCCTACAATGAGCAGTTCTTC.

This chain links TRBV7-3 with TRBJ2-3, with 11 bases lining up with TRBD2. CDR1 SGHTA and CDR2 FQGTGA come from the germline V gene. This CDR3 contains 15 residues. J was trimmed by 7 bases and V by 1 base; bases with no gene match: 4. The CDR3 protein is CASSLIAGGPHTQYF. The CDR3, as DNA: TGTGCCAGCAGCTTAATAGCGGGGGGGCCCCATACGCAGTATTTT.